The 17 T cell receptor beta chains given below trace back to one sample, sequenced in a study of T cell clonotyping in hematopoietic cell transplantation. The repertoire was sequenced with immunoSEQ multiplex PCR; TCRdb's copy has only in-frame clones and lacks some. The sample yields 20,000 to 25,000 clones, 90% seen once. Described time point: recipient sample about 28 days before transplant, after cytoreduction. The source material was peripheral blood mononuclear cells, sampled before stem cell transplant. Receptors were obtained from a man between 18 and 29 years old with biphenotypic leukemia. Some clones in this sample may be carry-over from other donors' samples.

The V gene is TRBV5-1, the J gene TRBJ2-7, with D hard to call. The germline V gene has CDR1 SGHRS and CDR2 YFSETQ. This CDR3 is built from 15 residues. V dropped 4 bases and J dropped 4 bases, with 18 bases sitting between them. CDR3: CASSPLPGDEYEQYF. The DNA for the CDR3 is TGCGCCAGCAGCCCACTACCGGGCGACGAATACGAGCAGTACTTC.

The V gene is TRBV4-1, the J gene TRBJ1-1; D gene uncertain. Trimming left V 1 base short and J 2 bases short, with 11 bases between. From germline, CDR1 is MGHRA and CDR2 YSYEKL. The CDR3 covers 15 residues. CDR3 DNA: TGCGCCAGCAGCCAAGCAAAGGCGGGTAACACTGAAGCTTTCTTT. Its protein is CASSQAKAGNTEAFF.

The gene calls are TRBV4-1 and TRBJ2-3; D possibly corresponds to TRBD2 (5 bases). With 4 bases removed from V and 5 bases from J, the gap between germline ends came to 16 bases. The CDR3 is made up of 15 amino acids. Germline lookup yields CDR1 MGHRA and CDR2 YSYEKL. The CDR3 spells CASSPGILNLDTQYF. CDR3 bases: TGCGCCAGCAGCCCCGGGATACTAAATCTAGATACGCAGTATTTT.

The chain combines TRBV4-1 with TRBJ1-5; TRBD1 agrees at 8 bases. J gave up 6 bases and V 4 bases, and 8 bases lay outside the gene matches. Germline V lookup: CDR1 MGHRA, CDR2 YSYEKL. The CDR3 has 15 amino acids. The CDR3 DNA reads TGCGCCAGCAGCCTAACGACCGGGACAGGTCAGCCCCAGCATTTT. The encoded protein is CASSLTTGTGQPQHF.

The chain carries TRBV4-1 and TRBJ2-7; no reliable D call. The CDR3 has 12 amino acids. Trimming took off 1 base at V and 4 bases at J, with 5 bases between the two ends. Germline V lookup: CDR1 MGHRA, CDR2 YSYEKL. The CDR3 region is CASSQGPYEQYF. The DNA of the CDR3 is TGCGCCAGCAGCCAAGGCCCTTACGAGCAGTACTTC.

The chain joins TRBV19 to TRBJ1-1; D not certain. Germline CDR1 and CDR2: LNHDA and SQIVND (reference sequence). V dropped 6 bases and J dropped 1 base, with 9 bases sitting between them. The CDR3 is 13 amino acids. The CDR3 loop reads CASRGGTNTEAFF. The CDR3 DNA reads as TGTGCCAGTAGGGGCGGAACGAACACTGAAGCTTTCTTT.

This clone was seen more than once but under ten times. The rearrangement links TRBV4-1 to TRBJ1-2, with D perhaps TRBD1 (6 bases). Deletions cut 1 base from V and 3 bases from J, with 9 bases between. The CDR3 is made up of 14 amino acids. Germline assignment: CDR1 MGHRA and CDR2 YSYEKL. CDR3: CASSQVKGDYGYTF. DNA of the CDR3: TGCGCCAGCAGCCAAGTAAAGGGGGACTATGGCTACACCTTC.

This sequence joins TRBV5-1 and TRBJ2-5, with D possibly being TRBD2 (7 bases). The CDR3 loop spans 15 amino acids. The germline V and J ends were trimmed by 3 bases and 4 bases, with 16 bases remaining between them. Per the germline V gene, CDR1 is SGHRS and CDR2 is YFSETQ. The CDR3 spells CASSWMGEGGETQYF. The CDR3 nucleotides are TGCGCCAGCAGCTGGATGGGGGAGGGGGGAGAGACCCAGTACTTC.

This chain links TRBV10-1 with TRBJ2-5; D is possibly TRBD1 (6 bases). CDR1 and CDR2 (germline): WNHNN, SYGVQD (reference sequence). Trimming left V 2 bases short and J 3 bases short, with 10 bases between. This CDR3 has 14 amino acids. The CDR3: CASSEGTREETQYF. The DNA for the CDR3 is TGCGCCAGCAGTGAGGGGACACGGGAAGAGACCCAGTACTTC.

The chain joins TRBV6-5 to TRBJ2-1; 7 nucleotides line up with TRBD2. The germline V gene has CDR1 MNHEY and CDR2 SVGAGI. CDR3 length: 15 residues. V was clipped by 2 bases and J by 2 bases; unmatched bases: 3. The CDR3 here is CASSYGRGPYNEQFF. CDR3 nucleotide sequence: TGTGCCAGCAGTTACGGGAGGGGCCCCTACAATGAGCAGTTCTTC.

About this clone itself: A read error may produce the germline difference seen at one junction end. V gene TRBV7-7 combines with J gene TRBJ2-2; D possibly corresponds to TRBD2 (5 bases). This CDR3 has 13 amino acids. Looked up from germline, CDR1 is SSHAT and CDR2 is FNYEAQ (reference sequence). CDR3 DNA: TGTGCTAGCAGCCCCCGGGAACGAGGGGAGCTGTTTTTT. Translated, it gives CASSPRERGELFF.

This rearrangement joins TRBV11-3 to TRBJ1-3; TRBD1 agrees at 11 bases. Germline CDR1 is SGHNT and CDR2 is YENEEA. CDR3 length: 15 amino acids. The ends lost 4 bases at V and 4 bases at J; junction bases unmatched: 3. This CDR3 reads CASSSRTGGGNTIYF. The CDR3 DNA is TGTGCCAGCAGCTCGAGGACAGGGGGCGGAAACACCATATATTTT.

In its sample, this clone was seen a few times. The chain joins TRBV25-1 to TRBJ1-5, with D unclear. The V and J ends lost 4 bases and 4 bases respectively, with 8 bases between them. CDR3 length: 13 amino acids. Per germline, CDR1 MGHDK and CDR2 SYGVNS. The CDR3 is CASSVDGNQPQHF. CDR3 nucleotide sequence: TGTGCCAGCAGTGTTGACGGGAATCAGCCCCAGCATTTT.

The chain uses TRBV6-1 and TRBJ1-1, with D tentatively TRBD1 (5 bases). CDR1 and CDR2 (germline): MNHNS, SASEGT. The CDR3 spans 15 residues. V lost 5 bases and J 5 bases, leaving 18 bases between the germline ends. For the CDR3, the DNA is TGTGCCAGCAGTCCTGAAAAGACAGTCAAGACTGAAGCTTTCTTT. It encodes CASSPEKTVKTEAFF.

This chain links TRBV4-2 with TRBJ2-2; either TRBD1 or TRBD2 may supply D (5 bases each). Per the germline V gene, CDR1 is LGHNA and CDR2 is YNFKEQ. The V end lost 7 bases, the J end lost 5 bases, and 20 bases lay between the germline ends. This CDR3 spans 16 amino acids. This CDR3 is CASTSARGRGTGELFF. For the CDR3, the DNA is TGTGCCAGCACCTCAGCTAGGGGTAGAGGGACCGGGGAGCTGTTTTTT.

The chain has TRBV5-1 and TRBJ1-2; D not certain. Germline values: CDR1 SGHRS, CDR2 YFSETQ. The ends were cut back, 0 bases at V and 6 bases at J, with 9 bases in the middle. This CDR3 is built from 13 residues. The CDR3 loop is CASSLASGDGYTF. CDR3 DNA: TGCGCCAGCAGCTTGGCATCCGGGGATGGCTACACCTTC.

The chain combines TRBV7-9 with TRBJ2-7; D is possibly TRBD1 (6 bases). V lost 5 bases and J 3 bases, leaving 11 bases between the germline ends. The CDR3 loop spans 13 amino acids. Germline V CDR1 and CDR2: SEHNR, FQNEAQ (reference sequence). The CDR3 DNA reads as TGTGCCAGCAGCACCTGGGACAACTACGAGCAGTACTTC. Translating gives CASSTWDNYEQYF. Full variable domain (remainder filled in from reference TRBV7-9 and TRBJ2-7): DTGVSQNPRHKITKRGQNVTFRCDPISEHNRLYWYRQTLGQGPEFLTYFQNEAQLEKSRLLSDRFSAERPKGSFSTLEIQRTEQGDSAMYLCASSTWDNYEQYFGPGTRLTVT.